One sample yielded the 28 T cell receptor beta chains listed below, sequenced in a study of T cells in tumors after PD-1 blockade. Assay: immunoSEQ multiplex PCR; the TCRdb copy retains only in-frame clones and omits some. The top ten clones hold over 10% of a sample with approximately 59,000 clones, about four fifths of them seen once. This sample comprised PBMCs, obtained before anti-PD-1 treatment. Receptors originate from a human donor with basal cell carcinoma.

This chain joins TRBV5-4 and TRBJ1-1; no reliable D call. This CDR3 is built from 16 residues. V shed 0 bases and J shed 4 bases, with 16 bases lying between them. Germline V lookup: CDR1 SGHNT, CDR2 YYREEE (reference sequence). DNA for the CDR3: TGTGCCAGCAGCTTGGAGGGAGGTCGTTTGGGCACTGAAGCTTTCTTT. Translation: CASSLEGGRLGTEAFF.

The chain recombines TRBV2 with TRBJ1-1; 8 positions match TRBD1. Trimming cost V 6 bases and J 5 bases; bases outside gene matches: 8. Germline V gene lookup returns CDR1 SNHLY and CDR2 FYNNEI. CDR3 length: 14 residues. CDR3 sequence reads: CASSYRGGGTEAFF. The CDR3 bases are TGTGCCAGCAGCTACAGGGGGGGTGGGACTGAAGCTTTCTTT.

There are many counts of this clone. In DNA form, the CDR3 reads TGTGCTCTATCCCGGGGCACTGAAGCTTTCTTT. This gives the protein CALSRGTEAFF. The chain employs TRBV30 and TRBJ1-1; D gene uncertain. Germline values: CDR1 GTSNPN, CDR2 SVGIG (reference sequence). The CDR3 contains 11 residues. Full variable domain (rest looked up from reference TRBV30 and TRBJ1-1): SQTIHQWPATLVQPVGSPLSLECTVEGTSNPNLYWYRQAAGRGLQLLFYSVGIGQISSEVPQNLSASRPQDRQFILSSKKLLLSDSGFYLCALSRGTEAFFGQGTRLTVV.

The rearrangement links TRBV7-2 to TRBJ2-4; 11 bases fit TRBD1. J gave up 8 bases and V 5 bases, and 2 bases lay outside the gene matches. Germline lookup yields CDR1 SGHTA and CDR2 FQGNSA. The CDR3 sequence is 13 residues long. The DNA of the CDR3 is TGTGCCAGCAGCAGGACAGGGGGCGACATTCAGTACTTC. It codes for CASSRTGGDIQYF.

This clone was found once. This sequence joins TRBV27 and TRBJ2-1, with 11 bases identical to TRBD1. Germline CDR1 reads MNHEY; CDR2 reads SMNVEV (reference sequence). V gave up 1 base and J gave up 3 bases; unmatched junction bases: 2. The CDR3 sequence is 16 residues long. This CDR3 reads CASSLFGTGGYNEQFF. The CDR3, as DNA: TGTGCCAGCAGTTTATTTGGGACAGGGGGCTACAATGAGCAGTTCTTC.

The CDR3 region has the DNA TGCGCCAGCAGCGGACAGATGAATAATTCACCCCTCCACTTT. Its translation: CASSGQMNNSPLHF. V gene TRBV4-1 combines with J gene TRBJ1-6, with TRBD1 as a possible D gene (6 bases). The CDR3 sequence is 14 residues long. The ends were cut back, 5 bases at V and 5 bases at J, with 10 bases in the middle. Germline V gene lookup returns CDR1 MGHRA and CDR2 YSYEKL.

In regard to this clone: The junction departs from the called germline gene at one end, perhaps through a read error. The CDR3 protein is CASRLAGQGGLFF. The CDR3 DNA reads as TGCGCCAGCAGATTGGCGGGACAGGGCGGGCTGTTTTTT. The chain has TRBV5-1 and TRBJ2-2, with TRBD1 matching 9 bases. CDR3 length equals 13 residues. Per the germline V gene, CDR1 is SGHRS and CDR2 is YFSETQ.

V is TRBV9 and J is TRBJ1-1, with D unclear. CDR3 length: 14 residues. V lost 0 bases and J 1 base, leaving 7 bases between the germline ends. Germline loops: CDR1 SGDLS, CDR2 YYNGEE. CDR3 DNA: TGTGCCAGCAGCGTAGGAGGGTCGAACACTGAAGCTTTCTTT. It codes for CASSVGGSNTEAFF.

The rearrangement joins TRBV6-5 to TRBJ2-7, with D possibly TRBD2 on 6 matching bases. CDR3 length equals 15 residues. Germline-derived CDR1 and CDR2 are MNHEY and SVGAGI. Trimming removed 2 bases from V and 5 bases from J, with 16 bases in between. The CDR3 loop is CASSYMGGSSHEQYF. The CDR3 nucleotides are TGTGCCAGCAGTTACATGGGGGGATCTTCCCACGAGCAGTACTTC.

The rearrangement joins TRBV7-6 to TRBJ1-6; no reliable D call. CDR1 is SGHVS and CDR2 is FNYEAQ in the germline V gene. V dropped 5 bases and J dropped 5 bases, with 19 bases sitting between them. This CDR3 is built from 17 residues. CDR3 sequence (DNA): TGTGCCAGCAGCACCAGGCCCGGGGAGGGCGATAATTCACCCCTCCACTTT. Its protein product is CASSTRPGEGDNSPLHF.

The V call is TRBV7-9, the J call TRBJ1-2, with D maybe TRBD1 (6 bases). V was trimmed by 6 bases and J by 6 bases, leaving 14 bases between them. This CDR3 spans 13 amino acids. Looked up from germline, CDR1 is SEHNR and CDR2 is FQNEAQ (reference sequence). CDR3 DNA: TGTGCCAGCAGTTCTCAGGGGTCCGATGGCTACACCTTC. This codes for CASSSQGSDGYTF.

V gene TRBV5-1 combines with J gene TRBJ2-7; 14 bases line up with TRBD2. The CDR3 has 17 residues. J gave up 3 bases and V 4 bases, and 9 bases lay outside the gene matches. CDR1 SGHRS and CDR2 YFSETQ come from the germline V gene. In DNA, the CDR3 is TGCGCCAGCAGCGAGGGGACTAGCGGGGGAATTCGCTACGAGCAGTACTTC. Protein product: CASSEGTSGGIRYEQYF. The full variable domain, rest sourced from reference TRBV5-1 and TRBJ2-7, is KAGVTQTPRYLIKTRGQQVTLSCSPISGHRSVSWYQQTPGQGLQFLFEYFSETQRNKGNFPGRFSGRQFSNSRSEMNVSTLELGDSALYLCASSEGTSGGIRYEQYFGPGTRLTVT.

V is TRBV19 and J is TRBJ2-3; D might be TRBD1 or TRBD2, each matching 5 bases. The CDR3 is made up of 14 amino acids. V was clipped by 8 bases and J by 2 bases, with 14 bases between them. CDR1 and CDR2 from the germline V gene are LNHDA and SQIVND (reference sequence). The CDR3 nucleotides read TGTGCCAGTCACCGGGACCCACCCACAGATACGCAGTATTTT. It encodes CASHRDPPTDTQYF.

This clone was counted between two and nine times. The sample has other DNA sequences that encode this CDR3 too. This chain uses TRBV7-8 with TRBJ1-3; weak D call: TRBD1 (6 bases). The CDR3 has 14 residues. CDR1 and CDR2 from the germline V gene are SGHVS and FQNEAQ. V dropped 1 base and J dropped 2 bases, with 6 bases sitting between them. CDR3 in amino acids: CASSLGTAGNTIYF. For the CDR3, the DNA is TGTGCCAGCAGCTTAGGGACAGCTGGAAACACCATATATTTT.

This clone has more than one count but fewer than ten. The CDR3 DNA is TGTGCCAGCAGTCCCAGGCGGGGGGCCTACAATGAGCAGTTCTTC. Its translation is CASSPRRGAYNEQFF. J is TRBJ2-1 and V is TRBV2, with TRBD2 matching over 8 bases. This CDR3 comprises 15 residues. With V trimmed by 5 bases and J by 2 bases, 5 bases remained unmatched. Germline CDR1 SNHLY, CDR2 FYNNEI.

V is TRBV3-1 (or the pseudogene TRBV3-2) and J is TRBJ2-7; D is undetermined. Per germline, CDR1 LGHDT and CDR2 YNNKEL (reference sequence). The CDR3 is 12 residues long. V gave up 4 bases and J gave up 3 bases, with 7 bases separating them. The CDR3 is CASSLGVYEQYF. CDR3 bases: TGTGCCAGCAGCCTCGGAGTCTACGAGCAGTACTTC.

The chain joins TRBV20-1 to TRBJ1-3; D is uncertain. CDR3 size: 14 residues. The ends were cut back, 3 bases at V and 3 bases at J, with 12 bases in the middle. Germline loops: CDR1 DFQATT, CDR2 SNEGSKA (reference sequence). The CDR3: CSASNLGGGNTIYF. DNA for the CDR3: TGCAGTGCTAGTAACCTGGGCGGTGGAAACACCATATATTTT.

The rearrangement uses TRBV5-1 and TRBJ1-2; TRBD1 aligns across 11 bases. The germline CDR1 and CDR2 sequences are SGHRS and YFSETQ. V was pared by 2 bases and J by 10 bases, with 7 bases of the junction left unmatched. This CDR3 has 14 amino acids. CDR3 in amino acids: CASSFSGTGGTYTF. As DNA, the CDR3 is TGCGCCAGCAGCTTCTCCGGGACAGGGGGAACCTACACCTTC.

This clone has only a few counts. CDR3 in DNA: TGCGCCAGCAGCACGGGACAGGGGTTCCATGAGCAGTTCTTC. It translates to CASSTGQGFHEQFF. The chain is built from TRBV5-1 and TRBJ2-1; 10 positions agree with TRBD1. The CDR3 spans 14 residues. Germline-derived CDR1 and CDR2 are SGHRS and YFSETQ. Trimming took 4 bases from V and 8 from J; bases not matched to a gene: 6.

The chain carries TRBV6-2 or TRBV6-3 and TRBJ2-7; D is possibly TRBD2 (6 bases). Germline V gene data show CDR1 as MNHEY and CDR2 as SVGEGT. The CDR3 contains 13 residues. Trimming removed 2 bases from V and 3 bases from J, with 8 bases in between. CDR3 in amino acids: CASSYRSGYEQYF. CDR3 nucleotide sequence: TGTGCCAGCAGTTACCGTAGCGGCTACGAGCAGTACTTC.

The chain combines TRBV11-3 with TRBJ2-5, with D unclear. Germline CDR1 is SGHNT and CDR2 is YENEEA. The CDR3 has 13 amino acids. V dropped 3 bases and J dropped 5 bases, with 10 bases sitting between them. CDR3 nucleotides: TGTGCCAGCAGCTTTGGGGATGGCGAGACCCAGTACTTC. Translation gives CASSFGDGETQYF.

This clone was recorded a few times. This sequence joins TRBV6-5 and TRBJ2-3; D call uncertain. V dropped 4 bases and J dropped 5 bases, with 7 bases sitting between them. The V gene's germline CDR1 is MNHEY and CDR2 SVGAGI. CDR3 size: 12 residues. The CDR3 bases are TGTGCCAGCAGTTCTCAAATAGATACGCAGTATTTT. This sequence encodes CASSSQIDTQYF.

This clone was recorded once. The chain employs TRBV19 and TRBJ2-6; 7 bases map to TRBD1. The V segment lost 3 bases and the J segment 1 base; nucleotides outside the gene matches: 3. Per the germline V gene, CDR1 is LNHDA and CDR2 is SQIVND (reference sequence). The CDR3 runs 16 residues. Written as DNA, the CDR3 is TGTGCCAGTAGTATCTCACAGGGGTCTGGGGCCAACGTCCTGACTTTC. Protein product: CASSISQGSGANVLTF.

The V call is TRBV11-1, the J call TRBJ1-6, with 8 bases that match TRBD1. The length of the CDR3 is 14 residues. Trimming removed 4 bases from V and 9 bases from J; junction bases left unmatched: 5. From germline, CDR1 is SGHAT and CDR2 FQDESV (reference sequence). The CDR3, as DNA: TGTGCCAGCAGCTCAAGACAGGGGACTTCACCCCTCCACTTT. Its translation is CASSSRQGTSPLHF.

The chain employs TRBV19 and TRBJ2-1; weak D call: TRBD1 (5 bases). The CDR3 runs 13 residues. V gave up 10 bases and J gave up 6 bases, with 16 bases separating them. CDR1 LNHDA and CDR2 SQIVND come from the germline V gene (reference sequence). In DNA, the CDR3 is TGTGCCACCACCACCCAGGGTCGCAATGAGCAGTTCTTC. It encodes CATTTQGRNEQFF.

The V call is TRBV2, the J call TRBJ1-1, with TRBD1 as a possible D gene (5 bases). The CDR3 totals 16 residues. Trimming took 7 bases from V and 1 from J, leaving 19 bases between them. In germline, CDR1 is SNHLY, CDR2 FYNNEI. CDR3 DNA sequence: TGTGCCAGCATAGGGGTCCCGGAACTCAGGAACACTGAAGCTTTCTTT. Its protein product is CASIGVPELRNTEAFF.

The chain joins TRBV27 to TRBJ1-2; TRBD1 is a possible D gene (6 bases). CDR3 length: 14 amino acids. Germline V CDR1 and CDR2: MNHEY, SMNVEV (reference sequence). V was pared by 5 bases and J by 6 bases, with 16 bases between. The CDR3 DNA reads as TGTGCCAGCAGTGAACACAGGGAAAAGGATGGCTACACCTTC. Translating it yields CASSEHREKDGYTF.

This clone was seen only once. The chain employs TRBV10-3 and TRBJ2-4; 11 nucleotides line up with TRBD1. The CDR3 loop spans 16 amino acids. V was clipped by 4 bases and J by 2 bases; unmatched bases: 4. Germline CDR1 reads ENHRY; CDR2 reads SYGVKD. CDR3: CAISVGTGGSKNIQYF. Written as DNA, the CDR3 is TGTGCCATCAGTGTGGGGACAGGGGGATCCAAAAACATTCAGTACTTC.